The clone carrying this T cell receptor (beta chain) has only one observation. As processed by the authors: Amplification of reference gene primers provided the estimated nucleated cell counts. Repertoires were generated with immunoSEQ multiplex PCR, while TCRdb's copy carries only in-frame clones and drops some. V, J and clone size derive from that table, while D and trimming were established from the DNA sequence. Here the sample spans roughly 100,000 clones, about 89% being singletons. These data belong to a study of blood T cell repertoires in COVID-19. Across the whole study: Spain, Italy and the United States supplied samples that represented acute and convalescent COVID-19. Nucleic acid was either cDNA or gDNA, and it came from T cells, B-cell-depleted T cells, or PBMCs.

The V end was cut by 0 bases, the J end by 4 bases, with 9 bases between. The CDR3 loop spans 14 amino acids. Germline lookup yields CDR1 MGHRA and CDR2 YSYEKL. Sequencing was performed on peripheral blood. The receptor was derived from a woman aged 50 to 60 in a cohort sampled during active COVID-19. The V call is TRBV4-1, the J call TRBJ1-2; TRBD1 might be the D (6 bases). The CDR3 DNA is TGCGCCAGCAGCCAAGAAGGACAGTTCTATGGCTACACCTTC. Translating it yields CASSQEGQFYGYTF.